This T cell receptor (beta chain) was captured by sequencing in a study of molecular identifiers for immune sequencing clone quantification. Overall study: Four of five RNA aliquots from roughly 21,000 or 96,000 naive CD8 T cells were sequenced.

Naive CD8 library inputs spanned about 17,000 to 1,000,000 sorted cells and 10%, 30% or 50% RNA. Using a CD8+CD4-CCR7+CD45RA+ phenotype, naive CD8 T cells were sorted. Study outcomes and limitations: For effector cells, clones above 20 RNA copies held over 98% of molecules; for naive cells, under 1%.

Germline V lookup: CDR1 MDHEN, CDR2 SYDVKM. CDR3 size: 23 residues. The V gene lost 1 base and the J gene lost 3 bases, with 34 bases spanning the gap. In TCRdb, the PCR reads were re-called with MiXCR into one record per CDR3 protein. The sample has about 640,000 distinct CDR3 sequences, 15% to 20% seen once. This clonotype was recorded at least ten times. Its antigen is undetermined. This chain links TRBV28 with TRBJ2-4; tentative D call: TRBD1 (7 bases). The sample was naive CD8+ T cells from blood, with Jurkat cell RNA spiked in. Documented subset: FACS-sorted CD8+CD4-CCR7+CD45RA+ naive T cells. This TCR was sampled from a human donor in good health. Some libraries in this study had Jurkat cell RNA spiked in. CDR3 in DNA: TGTGCCAGCAGTTTATATTTGGGGACAGTGGCAGGGGCCGCCGGGGGTGGCAAAAACATTCAGTACTTC. It codes for CASSLYLGTVAGAAGGGKNIQYF.